The present TCR beta chain was sequenced within a study of glioma-infiltrating T cells. Study results and caveats: CDR3 overlap between tissue and blood was very small.

This clonotype showed up many times. Antigen: not known. Amplification of TCR alpha and beta CDR3 regions from RNA used iRepertoire nested multiplex PCR. MiXCR, run by TCRdb on the multiplex PCR reads, gives a single entry per CDR3 protein. In the table there are 45,000 or so distinct CDR3 sequences, 20% to 25% of which are singletons. This sequence originates from a human donor with low-grade glioma or glioblastoma, undergoing nonglioma brain surgery, or in good health (not recorded which). Sequencing was done on a sample of glioma tissue, nonneoplastic brain tissue, or PBMCs (not recorded which).

The CDR3 DNA reads TGTGCCAGCAGTTACTCAGAGGTCTCGGGGGGTAGCTCCTACAATGAGCAGTTCTTC. Its translation: CASSYSEVSGGSSYNEQFF. The V and J genes are TRBV6-2 or TRBV6-3 and TRBJ2-1; 7 nucleotides agree with TRBD2. The CDR3 has 19 amino acids. Germline loops: CDR1 MNHEY, CDR2 SVGEGT. After removal of 0 bases from V and 0 bases from J, the junction contained 11 bases not matched to a gene.